The present entry profiles one TCR beta chain with its context. Its antigen is undetermined. The sample belongs to a study of T cells in Graves' hyperthyroidism and ophthalmopathy. General study findings and limits: Median prediction lead before ophthalmopathy onset was roughly 6 months with the model.

It was RNA transcripts that yielded the amplified TCR beta CDR3 regions. The study used the HTBI primer set for a first-round RT-PCR of the TCR CDR3. TCRdb called the multiplex PCR reads again in MiXCR, with one record for every CDR3 protein. This table holds around 480,000 distinct CDR3 sequences, approximately 14% found once. Trimming left V 4 bases short and J 5 bases short, with 12 bases between. Germline V gene sequence: CDR1 MNHEY, CDR2 SVGEGT. CDR3 length: 13 residues. Diagnosis of hyperthyroidism was new in patients aged 18 to 65, and its duration was under 2 months. For the diagnoses, clinical symptoms, serum thyroxine and TRAb, thyroid ultrasound and orbital computed tomography were used.

This clonotype was obtained from a young woman with Graves' hyperthyroidism. The genes are TRBV6-2 or TRBV6-3 and TRBJ2-7; D remains unclear. Input material: blood. Here the CDR3 reads CASSSQTQNEQYF. CDR3 nucleotides: TGTGCCAGCAGTTCCCAAACACAGAACGAGCAGTACTTC.